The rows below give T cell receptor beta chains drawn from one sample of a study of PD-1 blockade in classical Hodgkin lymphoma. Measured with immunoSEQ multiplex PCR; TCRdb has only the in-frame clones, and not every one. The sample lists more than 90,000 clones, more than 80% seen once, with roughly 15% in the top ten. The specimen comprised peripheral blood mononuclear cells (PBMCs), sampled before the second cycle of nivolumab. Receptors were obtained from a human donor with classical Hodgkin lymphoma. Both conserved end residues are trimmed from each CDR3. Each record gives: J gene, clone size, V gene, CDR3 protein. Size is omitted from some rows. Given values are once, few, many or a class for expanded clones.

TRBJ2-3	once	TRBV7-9	ASSYPVSGRTTSTDTQY
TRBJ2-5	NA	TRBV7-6	ASSLSPGETQY
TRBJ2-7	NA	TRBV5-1	ASSLAAGTSYEQY
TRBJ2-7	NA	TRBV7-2	ASSPPTPYEQY
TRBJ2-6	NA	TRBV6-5	ASSYRDGANVLT
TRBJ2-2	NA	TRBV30	AYLPVSGRSGELF
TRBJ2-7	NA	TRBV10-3	AIRVGTSGTRSYEQY
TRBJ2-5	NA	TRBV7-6	ATEAQGWGETQY
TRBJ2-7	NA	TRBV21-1	ASSKESGTSGFYEQY
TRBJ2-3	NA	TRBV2	ASNDRGADTQY
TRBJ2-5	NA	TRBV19	ASRNYETQY
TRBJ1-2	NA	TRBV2	ASSFGTANYGYT
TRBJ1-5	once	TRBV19	ASSSPRGGNQPQH
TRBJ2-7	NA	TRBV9	ASSVGPAGGEQY
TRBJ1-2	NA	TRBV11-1	ASSPPGAPGSGYT
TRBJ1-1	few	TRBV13	ASSLTLDSPNTEAF
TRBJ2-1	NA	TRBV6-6	ASTPPAGGPGEQF
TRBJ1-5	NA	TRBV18	ASSPDMTRNQPQH
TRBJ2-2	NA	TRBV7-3	ASSLTPRGGGSGELF
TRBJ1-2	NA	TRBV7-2	ASSLGAGTRTNYGYT
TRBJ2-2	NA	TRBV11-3	ASSLKAGRTGELF
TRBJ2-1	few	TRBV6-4	ASSRREGDEQF
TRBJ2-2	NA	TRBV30	ASGGGYTGELF
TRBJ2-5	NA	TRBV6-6	ASSLADTQY
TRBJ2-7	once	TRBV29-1	SVPKGGTGVYEQY
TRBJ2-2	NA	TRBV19	ASSILAGVNTGELF
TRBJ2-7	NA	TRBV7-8	ASSDRQGSYEQY
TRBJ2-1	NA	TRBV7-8	ASSRRLAGGNEQF
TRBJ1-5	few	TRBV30	AWSDDPGQPQH
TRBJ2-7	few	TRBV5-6	ASSLGAV
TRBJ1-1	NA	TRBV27	ASRFRGGDTEAF
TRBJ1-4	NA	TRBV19	ASSAGGARSEKLF
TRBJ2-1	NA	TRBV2	ASRADTAINEQF
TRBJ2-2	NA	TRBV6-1	ASSEAGRAWGLNTGELF
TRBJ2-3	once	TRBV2	ASSEVTGLPTDTQY
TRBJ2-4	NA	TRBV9	ASSVGGGSKNIQY
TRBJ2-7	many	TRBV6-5	ASSYSGLAGDEQY
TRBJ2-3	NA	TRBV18	ASSPPLAQSDTQY
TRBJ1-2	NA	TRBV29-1	SGYSGDSGYT
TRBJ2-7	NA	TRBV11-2	ASSLEPAKQY
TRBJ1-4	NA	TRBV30	AWSLGNEKLF
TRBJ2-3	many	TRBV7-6	ASSLGTSSGNTQY
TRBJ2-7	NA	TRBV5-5	ASSLGLAGLYEQY
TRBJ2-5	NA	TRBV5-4	ASSPGQGRETQY
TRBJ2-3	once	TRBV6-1	ASSEGGGNTDTQY
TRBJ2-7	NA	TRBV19	ASSLMGGSDEQY
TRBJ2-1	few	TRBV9	ASSVGEHNEQF
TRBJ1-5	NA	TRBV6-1	ASLENTGLQPQH
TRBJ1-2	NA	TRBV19	ASSMASQLNYGYT
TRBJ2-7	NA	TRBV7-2	ASSPRSLAGGSYEQY
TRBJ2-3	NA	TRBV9	ASSGRKGPSTDTQY
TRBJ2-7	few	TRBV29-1	SVGTLGASYEQY
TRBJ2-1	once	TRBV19	ASSIGGAGSYNEQF
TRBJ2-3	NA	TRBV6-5	ASSYSRLGLNTQY